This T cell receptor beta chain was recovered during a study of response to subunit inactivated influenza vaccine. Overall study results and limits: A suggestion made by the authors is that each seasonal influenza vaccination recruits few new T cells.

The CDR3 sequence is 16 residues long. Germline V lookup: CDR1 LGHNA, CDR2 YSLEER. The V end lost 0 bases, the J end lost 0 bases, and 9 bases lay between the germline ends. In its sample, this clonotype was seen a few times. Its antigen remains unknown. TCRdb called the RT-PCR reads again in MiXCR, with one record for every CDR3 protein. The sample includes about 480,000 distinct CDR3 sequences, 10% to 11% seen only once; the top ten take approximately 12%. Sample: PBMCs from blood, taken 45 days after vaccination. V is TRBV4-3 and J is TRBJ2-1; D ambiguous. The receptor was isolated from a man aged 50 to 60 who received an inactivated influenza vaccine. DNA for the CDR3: TGCGCCAGCAGCCAAGAAAGGTTGAGCTCCTACAATGAGCAGTTCTTC. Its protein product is CASSQERLSSYNEQFF.